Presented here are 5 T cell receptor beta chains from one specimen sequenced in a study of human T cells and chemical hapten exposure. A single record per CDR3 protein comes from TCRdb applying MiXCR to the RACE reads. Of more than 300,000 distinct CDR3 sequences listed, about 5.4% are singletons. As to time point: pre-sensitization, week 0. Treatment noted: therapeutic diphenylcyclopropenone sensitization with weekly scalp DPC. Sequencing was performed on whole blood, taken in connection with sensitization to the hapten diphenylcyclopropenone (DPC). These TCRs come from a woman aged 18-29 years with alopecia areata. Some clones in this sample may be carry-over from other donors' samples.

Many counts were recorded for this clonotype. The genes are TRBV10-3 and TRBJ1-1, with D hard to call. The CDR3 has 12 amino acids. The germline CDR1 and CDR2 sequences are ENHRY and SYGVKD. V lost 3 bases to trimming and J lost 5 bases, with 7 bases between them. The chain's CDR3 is CAISDQQTEAFF. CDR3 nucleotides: TGTGCCATCAGTGACCAACAAACTGAAGCTTTCTTT.

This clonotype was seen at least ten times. CDR3 sequence (DNA): TGTGCCAGCAGAGGCCTACTCTACGAGCAGTACTTC. Protein product: CASRGLLYEQYF. This chain links TRBV27 with TRBJ2-7; D not resolved. The CDR3 is 12 amino acids. Germline-derived CDR1 and CDR2 are MNHEY and SMNVEV (reference sequence). Trimming left V 6 bases short and J 3 bases short, with 9 bases between.

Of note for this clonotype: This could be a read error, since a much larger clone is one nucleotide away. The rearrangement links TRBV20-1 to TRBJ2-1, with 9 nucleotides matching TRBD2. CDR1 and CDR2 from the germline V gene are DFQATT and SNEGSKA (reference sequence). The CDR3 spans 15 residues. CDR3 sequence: CSARGLSGGYNEQLF. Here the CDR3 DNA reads TGCAGTGCTAGAGGTCTGAGCGGGGGGTACAATGAGCAGTTATTC.

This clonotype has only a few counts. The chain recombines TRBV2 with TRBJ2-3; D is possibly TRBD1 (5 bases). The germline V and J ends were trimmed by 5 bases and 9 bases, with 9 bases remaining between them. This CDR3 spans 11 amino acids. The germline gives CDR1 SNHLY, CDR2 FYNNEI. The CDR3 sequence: CASSRTRTQYF. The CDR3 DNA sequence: TGTGCCAGCAGTCGGACACGAACGCAGTATTTT.

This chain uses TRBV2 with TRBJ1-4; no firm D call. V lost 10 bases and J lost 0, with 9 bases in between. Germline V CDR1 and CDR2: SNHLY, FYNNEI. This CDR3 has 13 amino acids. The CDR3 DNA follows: TGTGCCACGTCTATTGCAACTAATGAAAAACTGTTTTTT. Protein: CATSIATNEKLFF.